This T cell receptor (beta chain) stems from a study of blood T cell repertoires in COVID-19. For the study at large: Samples of COVID-19 (acute and convalescent) were obtained from the United States, Italy and Spain. Sources were T cells, B-cell-depleted T cells, or PBMCs; the material itself was cDNA or gDNA.

The authors' processing: Reference gene primer amplification gave estimated nucleated cell counts. Profiled with immunoSEQ multiplex PCR; TCRdb holds only in-frame clones, not every one. V, J and clone size are those of that table, while D and trimming were read from the DNA. Here the sample spans about 190,000 clones, around 90% being singletons. The CDR3 contains 16 residues. Trimming removed 7 bases from V and 0 bases from J, with 13 bases in between. A single count supports this clone. The sequence derives from a man aged 35 to 55 with acute or convalescent COVID-19. V gene TRBV6-7 combines with J gene TRBJ1-6; D not certain. TRBV6-7 falls under the ORF class, with uncertain function. The sequencing input was peripheral blood. CDR3 region: CASTYDWSSYNSPLHF. The CDR3 nucleotides read TGTGCCAGCACTTATGACTGGAGCTCCTATAATTCACCCCTCCACTTT.